This entry lists 30 T cell receptor beta chains sequenced from one sample in a study of CD8+CD57+ T cells in acquired aplastic anemia. TCR beta VDJ and CDR3 profiles were obtained from a genomic DNA template. MiXCR, run by TCRdb on the reads, gives a single entry per CDR3 protein. The sample includes around 120,000 distinct CDR3 sequences, 30% to 45% of them seen just once. Patients picked for sequencing had shown CD8+CD57+ cell expansion detected by flow cytometry. The material sequenced was sorted CD4+, CD8+, or CD8+CD57+ T cells (not recorded which) from PBMCs. These TCRs come from a human donor with aplastic anemia.

The DNA for the CDR3 is TGTGCCAGCAAGACCTTACAGCTCTCTGGAAACACCATATATTTT. Amino acid sequence: CASKTLQLSGNTIYF. The chain recombines TRBV6-1 with TRBJ1-3; D not certain. The CDR3 consists of 15 residues. The V end was cut by 7 bases, the J end by 0 bases, with 13 bases between. CDR1 MNHNS and CDR2 SASEGT come from the germline V gene.

The rearrangement uses TRBV2 and TRBJ2-5; 8 bases are shared with TRBD1. The ends lost 6 bases at V and 2 bases at J; junction bases unmatched: 2. The CDR3 loop spans 13 amino acids. CDR1 and CDR2 (germline): SNHLY, FYNNEI. CDR3 sequence (DNA): TGTGCCAGCAGAAGACAGGGGCAAGAGACCCAGTACTTC. This gives the protein CASRRQGQETQYF.

This clonotype was seen many times. The chain is built from TRBV6-5 and TRBJ1-2, with D uncertain. The CDR3 loop spans 15 amino acids. Trimming removed 0 bases from V and 8 bases from J, with 16 bases in between. Germline assignment: CDR1 MNHEY and CDR2 SVGAGI. CDR3 sequence: CASSYSAGVEGGYTF. In DNA form, the CDR3 reads TGTGCCAGCAGTTACTCCGCCGGGGTAGAGGGCGGCTACACCTTC.

The sample holds one count of this clonotype. This chain uses TRBV2 with TRBJ1-4; tentatively, D is TRBD1 (5 bases). The V gene's germline CDR1 is SNHLY and CDR2 FYNNEI. V shed 8 bases and J shed 5 bases, with 15 bases lying between them. The CDR3 extends over 14 amino acids. The CDR3 protein is CASRSSGPNEKLFF. For the CDR3, the DNA is TGTGCCAGCCGCAGTTCGGGGCCAAATGAAAAACTGTTTTTT.

This chain joins TRBV29-1 and TRBJ1-2; 9 bases are a match to TRBD1. From germline, CDR1 is SQVTM and CDR2 ANQGSEA. Trimming at V came to 8 bases and at J to 6 bases, leaving 7 bases not matched to a gene. The CDR3 totals 12 residues. The CDR3 is CSTLTGGDGYTF. The CDR3, as DNA: TGCAGCACTCTGACAGGGGGGGATGGCTACACCTTC.

This clonotype has ten or more counts. J is TRBJ2-7 and V is TRBV29-1; D could derive from TRBD1 or TRBD2 (6 bases each). V was pared by 4 bases and J by 3 bases, with 13 bases between. Germline-derived CDR1 and CDR2 are SQVTM and ANQGSEA. The CDR3 spans 13 residues. Written as DNA, the CDR3 is TGCAGCGTTGGTAGGGGGGACCGCTACGAGCAGTACTTC. Translated: CSVGRGDRYEQYF.

On this clonotype: It may be a read error: a sequence one base away is much more abundant. The chain is built from TRBV4-2 and TRBJ2-3, with TRBD2 matching 12 bases. V lost 4 bases to trimming and J lost 4 bases; unmatched junction nucleotides: 6. This CDR3 comprises 16 residues. Germline values: CDR1 LGHNA, CDR2 YNFKEQ. The CDR3 protein is CASSPLAGGRSDTQYF. In nucleotides, the CDR3 is TGTGCCAGCAGCCCCCTAGCGGGGGGGCGTTCAGATACGCAGTATTTT.

This clonotype was seen repeatedly, ten times or more. This chain's CDR3 is CAISPTGDYNEQFF. CDR3 nucleotides: TGTGCCATCAGCCCGACAGGGGACTACAATGAGCAGTTCTTC. The gene calls are TRBV10-3 and TRBJ2-1, with 8 bases matching TRBD1. The V gene end was trimmed by 6 bases and the J gene end by 3 bases; junction bases not matched to a gene: 4. This CDR3 has 14 residues. Looked up from germline, CDR1 is ENHRY and CDR2 is SYGVKD.

This clonotype showed up many times. The J gene is TRBJ1-1, the V gene TRBV7-3; D is ambiguous. CDR3 length equals 14 residues. Germline V gene lookup returns CDR1 SGHTA and CDR2 FQGTGA. Trimming shortened V by 2 bases and J by 5 bases, and 12 bases separated the two germline ends. The CDR3 DNA follows: TGTGCCAGCAGCTTACTGGGGAGGAATACTGAAGCTTTCTTT. Its protein product is CASSLLGRNTEAFF.

This clonotype has ten or more counts. The chain links TRBV7-2 to TRBJ2-1; no clear D gene. The CDR3 runs to 15 residues. Germline CDR1 and CDR2: SGHTA and FQGNSA. The germline V and J ends were trimmed by 1 base and 0 bases, with 7 bases remaining between them. The CDR3: CASSLGLSSYNEQFF. CDR3 in DNA: TGTGCCAGCAGCTTAGGTTTGAGCTCCTACAATGAGCAGTTCTTC.

For this clonotype: This could be a read error, since a much larger clone is one nucleotide away. V gene TRBV28 combines with J gene TRBJ2-7; D is uncertain. Trimming shortened V by 2 bases and J by 6 bases, and 8 bases separated the two germline ends. The germline V gene has CDR1 MDHEN and CDR2 SYDVKM. The CDR3 has 12 amino acids. The CDR3 region has the DNA TGTGCCAGCAGTTTAGTTAGAACCGAGCAGTACTTC. Translating it yields CASSLVRTEQYF.

Notes on this clonotype: A clone one base away is much larger, so this may be a read error. The chain links TRBV4-1 to TRBJ1-3; unclear D gene. From germline, CDR1 is MGHRA and CDR2 YSYEKL. The CDR3 is 14 amino acids. The CDR3 is CASSRLSSGDTIYF. In DNA, the CDR3 is TGCGCCAGCAGCCGGCTAAGCTCTGGAGACACCATATATTTT.

The V and J genes are TRBV20-1 and TRBJ2-1, with D possibly being TRBD1 (6 bases). The CDR3 totals 15 residues. CDR1 DFQATT and CDR2 SNEGSKA come from the germline V gene (reference sequence). V shed 2 bases and J shed 4 bases, with 15 bases lying between them. The CDR3 nucleotides are TGCAGTGCTAGAAGGGAATTGGGGGCGTACAATGAGCAGTTCTTC. This gives the protein CSARRELGAYNEQFF.

J is TRBJ2-2 and V is TRBV29-1; 13 nucleotides agree with TRBD2. This CDR3 comprises 15 residues. The junction had 7 bases not matched to a gene; V was cut back by 7 bases and J by 5 bases. The germline V gene has CDR1 SQVTM and CDR2 ANQGSEA. The CDR3 DNA reads as TGCAGCGCTGGGACTAGCGGGGTCTGGACCGGGGAGCTGTTTTTT. This encodes CSAGTSGVWTGELFF.

This clonotype has a count of ten or more. This sequence joins TRBV7-8 and TRBJ2-2; 8 nucleotides align to TRBD2. J was trimmed by 6 bases and V by 3 bases; bases with no gene match: 9. Germline V gene sequence: CDR1 SGHVS, CDR2 FQNEAQ. This CDR3 contains 16 residues. As DNA, the CDR3 is TGTGCCAGCAGCTTCATAGCGGGGCCTATATCCGGGGAGCTGTTTTTT. It specifies CASSFIAGPISGELFF.

The gene calls are TRBV19 and TRBJ1-1, with D unclear. CDR1 LNHDA and CDR2 SQIVND come from the germline V gene (reference sequence). V lost 9 bases to trimming and J lost 1 base, with 15 bases between them. The CDR3 consists of 14 residues. This chain's CDR3 is CASIMGDKNTEAFF. Here the CDR3 DNA reads TGTGCCAGCATAATGGGAGATAAGAACACTGAAGCTTTCTTT.

This chain links TRBV12-3 or TRBV12-4 with TRBJ2-2; 8 positions match TRBD1. This CDR3 comprises 15 residues. Unmatched junction bases numbered 4, after V lost 3 bases and J lost 4 bases. The CDR3: CASSLKTGATGELFF. CDR3 sequence (DNA): TGTGCCAGCAGTTTGAAGACAGGGGCCACCGGGGAGCTGTTTTTT.

The rearrangement links TRBV2 to TRBJ2-1, with 8 bases identical to TRBD2. V dropped 1 base and J dropped 6; count of bases not matched to a gene: 5. Germline V CDR1 and CDR2: SNHLY, FYNNEI. The CDR3 spans 15 residues. Written as DNA, the CDR3 is TGTGCCAGCAGTGAAGGACGGGGGGGCCGCAATGAGCAGTTCTTC. This translates into CASSEGRGGRNEQFF. Based on the CDR3 plus reference TRBV2 and TRBJ2-1, the full variable domain is EPEVTQTPSHQVTQMGQEVILRCVPISNHLYFYWYRQILGQKVEFLVSFYNNEISEKSEIFDDQFSVERPDGSNFTLKIRSTKLEDSAMYFCASSEGRGGRNEQFFGPGTRLTVL.

This clonotype was recorded a few times. This chain connects TRBV27 to TRBJ2-2; D remains unclear. Per the germline V gene, CDR1 is MNHEY and CDR2 is SMNVEV (reference sequence). V shed 4 bases and J shed 4 bases, with 10 bases lying between them. The CDR3 has 14 amino acids. The CDR3 DNA reads TGTGCCAGCAGTTCACATGGGTTCACCGGGGAGCTGTTTTTT. Its translation: CASSSHGFTGELFF.

CDR3 region: CASSFGGATVGGELFF. The DNA for the CDR3 is TGTGCCAGCAGTTTTGGGGGGGCGACAGTGGGCGGGGAGCTGTTTTTT. The chain recombines TRBV12-3 or TRBV12-4 with TRBJ2-2, with a possible D match to TRBD2 (7 bases). V was pared by 3 bases and J by 7 bases, with 18 bases between. The CDR3 loop spans 16 amino acids.

This sequence joins TRBV20-1 and TRBJ1-2; TRBD1 agrees at 7 bases. This CDR3 has 14 residues. CDR1 is DFQATT, CDR2 SNEGSKA, per germline (reference sequence). V lost 6 bases, J lost 7 bases, and 14 bases stayed unmatched. DNA for the CDR3: TGCAGTGCCAGCACCCCAGGGGGATTAGGTGGCTACACCTTC. Translated, it gives CSASTPGGLGGYTF.

At least ten counts were recorded for this clonotype. V gene TRBV5-1 combines with J gene TRBJ2-7; 7 nucleotides align to TRBD1. Trimming took 2 bases from V and 5 from J; bases not matched to a gene: 13. Per the germline V gene, CDR1 is SGHRS and CDR2 is YFSETQ. CDR3 length: 16 residues. This chain's CDR3 is CASSFGLDRRYDEQYF. DNA for the CDR3: TGCGCCAGCAGCTTTGGCCTGGACAGGAGGTACGACGAGCAGTACTTC.

The CDR3 is CASRLGLASSYERYV. CDR3 sequence (DNA): TGTGCCAGCAGACTAGGGCTAGCGAGCTCCTACGAGCGGTACGTC. The chain couples TRBV2 to TRBJ2-7; a possible D gene is TRBD2 (6 bases). Germline CDR1 is SNHLY and CDR2 is FYNNEI. This CDR3 region has 15 residues.

This clonotype was counted once. A much larger clone lies one base from this, so it may be a read error. The chain is built from TRBV7-9 and TRBJ1-2; 7 bases agree with TRBD1. The CDR3 runs 13 residues. The V gene's germline CDR1 is SEHNR and CDR2 FQNEAQ (reference sequence). Germline trimming cut 5 bases from V and 1 base from J; bases unmatched to any gene: 1. The CDR3 nucleotides read TGTGCCAGCAGCGGGACAGTTAACTATGGCTACACCTTC. It specifies CASSGTVNYGYTF.

This clonotype has a count of ten or more. The genes are TRBV29-1 and TRBJ1-1; the D is unclear. The CDR3 consists of 13 residues. V gave up 8 bases and J gave up 1 base, with 14 bases separating them. Germline assignment: CDR1 SQVTM and CDR2 ANQGSEA. In DNA, the CDR3 is TGCAGCCCCAGTGCCGAAAGGAACACTGAAGCTTTCTTT. Protein sequence: CSPSAERNTEAFF.

V gene TRBV7-3 combines with J gene TRBJ1-5, with unresolved D. This CDR3 has 11 residues. Per the germline V gene, CDR1 is SGHTA and CDR2 is FQGTGA. Trimming took 5 bases from V and 5 from J, leaving 4 bases between them. CDR3 nucleotide sequence: TGTGCCAGCAGCCCCGATCAGCCCCAGCATTTT. It is translated as CASSPDQPQHF.

This clonotype was recorded many times. The chain carries TRBV6-5 and TRBJ1-6; 9 bases line up with TRBD1. Germline-derived CDR1 and CDR2 are MNHEY and SVGAGI. V gave up 3 bases and J gave up 6 bases; unmatched junction bases: 6. The CDR3 spans 16 residues. This CDR3 is CASSYGTGSGNSPLHF. DNA for the CDR3: TGTGCCAGCAGTTATGGGACAGGGTCTGGTAATTCACCCCTCCACTTT.

This clonotype was recorded once. The chain combines TRBV10-3 with TRBJ2-5; 8 bases are a match to TRBD1. V shed 9 bases, J shed 7 bases, and the junction held 7 bases outside the gene matches. The CDR3 runs to 12 residues. Germline-derived CDR1 and CDR2 are ENHRY and SYGVKD. The chain's CDR3 is CAIEDRDGTQYF. Written as DNA, the CDR3 is TGTGCCATTGAGGACAGGGACGGGACCCAGTACTTC.

This clonotype was recorded many times. The chain carries TRBV5-5 and TRBJ1-4; 10 bases are a match to TRBD1. Germline V gene lookup returns CDR1 SGHKS and CDR2 YYEKEE (reference sequence). The ends lost 3 bases at V and 8 bases at J; junction bases unmatched: 7. The CDR3 is 15 residues long. The CDR3 DNA is TGTGCCAGCAGCTACACCGGGACAGGGGACGAAAAACTGTTTTTT. Protein sequence: CASSYTGTGDEKLFF. The full variable domain, rest sourced from reference TRBV5-5 and TRBJ1-4, is DAGVTQSPTHLIKTRGQQVTLRCSPISGHKSVSWYQQVLGQGPQFIFQYYEKEERGRGNFPDRFSARQFPNYSSELNVNALLLGDSALYLCASSYTGTGDEKLFFGSGTQLSVL.

V and J are TRBV2 and TRBJ2-7; 7 bases are shared with TRBD1. Trimming at V came to 4 bases and at J to 3 bases, leaving 6 bases not matched to a gene. Germline V CDR1 and CDR2: SNHLY, FYNNEI. The CDR3 contains 14 residues. The CDR3, as DNA: TGTGCCAGCAGTGCAGGGGGACATTTCTACGAGCAGTACGTC. Translated, it gives CASSAGGHFYEQYV.